This T cell receptor (beta chain) originates from a study of cytomegalovirus exposure and HLA in healthy donors. Study-wide results and caveats: Many donors carried some public TCRs, although rarity characterized most TCR sequences. There were a few CMV-associated chains whose specificity for CMV antigens was confirmed in vitro.

Generated by immunoSEQ multiplex PCR, the TCRdb table keeps only in-frame clones and is missing some. The table shows about 170,000 clones, with about nine tenths occurring only once. Points on this clone: The antigen is unknown.

CDR1 MNHEY and CDR2 SMNVEV come from the germline V gene (reference sequence). The CDR3 runs to 11 residues. Trimming left V 11 bases short and J 4 bases short, with 10 bases between. Source material: PBMCs. This chain uses TRBV27 with TRBJ2-3; a possible D gene is TRBD2 (6 bases). The TCR was taken from a young man in good health and CMV-seropositive. CDR3 region: CAAGSADTQYF. The CDR3 DNA follows: TGTGCCGCGGGGAGCGCAGATACGCAGTATTTT.